The next 9 T cell receptor beta chains were all read from a single sample in a study of immune cell composition in non-small cell lung cancer. Normal lung was sampled as far from the tumour as possible, at least 3 cm. Method: immunoSEQ multiplex PCR; TCRdb's copy keeps in-frame clones and lacks some. The sample has some 10,000 clones, about 80% seen once. The sequencing sample was made of non-adjacent lung tissue. The receptor set was obtained from a human donor with non-small cell lung cancer.

This clone has only a few counts. This chain joins TRBV28 and TRBJ1-6; no firm D call. V shed 1 base and J shed 7 bases, with 11 bases lying between them. The CDR3 runs to 15 residues. CDR1 MDHEN and CDR2 SYDVKM come from the germline V gene. CDR3 protein: CASSLYGVGNSPLHF. CDR3 nucleotide sequence: TGTGCCAGCAGTTTATACGGAGTCGGCAATTCACCCCTCCACTTT.

The chain joins TRBV7-3 to TRBJ2-1; 12 nucleotides line up with TRBD2. CDR3 length: 16 residues. V gave up 5 bases and J gave up 7 bases; unmatched junction bases: 9. The germline V gene has CDR1 SGHTA and CDR2 FQGTGA. CDR3: CASSPWTSGESNEQFF. In DNA, the CDR3 is TGTGCCAGCAGCCCCTGGACTAGCGGGGAAAGTAATGAGCAGTTCTTC.

This chain connects TRBV28 to TRBJ2-7; no clear D gene. Germline values: CDR1 MDHEN, CDR2 SYDVKM. The germline V and J ends were trimmed by 6 bases and 9 bases, with 18 bases remaining between them. CDR3 length: 13 amino acids. The CDR3 spells CASSTDGPSVQYF. The CDR3 DNA reads as TGTGCCAGCAGCACTGACGGACCCTCAGTGCAGTACTTC.

The rearrangement joins TRBV27 to TRBJ1-1, with 8 bases aligning to TRBD1. Germline lookup yields CDR1 MNHEY and CDR2 SMNVEV (reference sequence). This CDR3 region has 14 residues. V was pared by 5 bases and J by 5 bases, with 7 bases of the junction left unmatched. This chain's CDR3 is CASSTYRGGTEAFF. CDR3 in DNA: TGTGCCAGCAGTACCTACAGGGGGGGAACTGAAGCTTTCTTT.

V is TRBV11-3 and J is TRBJ2-1; the match to TRBD2 covers 10 bases. This CDR3 region has 15 residues. The germline gives CDR1 SGHNT, CDR2 YENEEA. Trimming at V came to 5 bases and at J to 3 bases, leaving 4 bases not matched to a gene. The CDR3 DNA reads TGTGCCAGCAGCCGAGGACTAGCGGACTACAATGAGCAGTTCTTC. Translating it yields CASSRGLADYNEQFF.

The chain has TRBV9 and TRBJ1-6; D might be TRBD1 (5 bases). From germline, CDR1 is SGDLS and CDR2 YYNGEE. V lost 2 bases to trimming and J lost 7 bases, with 10 bases between them. The CDR3 sequence is 14 residues long. DNA of the CDR3: TGTGCCAGCAGCGTGGGGACTCACAATTCACCCCTCCACTTT. Its protein product is CASSVGTHNSPLHF.

V and J are TRBV14 and TRBJ2-1, with a tentative D call TRBD1 (5 bases). The CDR3 length is 16 residues. Trimming left V 0 bases short and J 0 bases short, with 9 bases between. Germline V gene lookup returns CDR1 SGHDN and CDR2 FVKESK. The CDR3 spells CASSQDRVSSYNEQFF. The DNA of the CDR3 is TGTGCCAGCAGCCAAGACAGGGTAAGCTCCTACAATGAGCAGTTCTTC.

The chain joins TRBV30 to TRBJ2-7; D remains unclear. The CDR3 length is 13 residues. Germline V gives CDR1 GTSNPN, CDR2 SVGIG (reference sequence). V lost 3 bases to trimming and J lost 3 bases, with 12 bases between them. In DNA, the CDR3 is TGTGCCTGGAGCCCAGGTACCGTCTACGAGCAGTACTTC. It translates to CAWSPGTVYEQYF.

The chain has TRBV6-1 and TRBJ2-7; 9 bases are a match to TRBD2. Germline-derived CDR1 and CDR2 are MNHNS and SASEGT. The CDR3 contains 15 residues. The ends lost 5 bases at V and 7 bases at J; junction bases unmatched: 12. Here the CDR3 reads CASSRRGGGAREQYF. The CDR3 DNA is TGTGCCAGCAGTCGAAGGGGCGGGGGGGCACGAGAGCAGTACTTC.